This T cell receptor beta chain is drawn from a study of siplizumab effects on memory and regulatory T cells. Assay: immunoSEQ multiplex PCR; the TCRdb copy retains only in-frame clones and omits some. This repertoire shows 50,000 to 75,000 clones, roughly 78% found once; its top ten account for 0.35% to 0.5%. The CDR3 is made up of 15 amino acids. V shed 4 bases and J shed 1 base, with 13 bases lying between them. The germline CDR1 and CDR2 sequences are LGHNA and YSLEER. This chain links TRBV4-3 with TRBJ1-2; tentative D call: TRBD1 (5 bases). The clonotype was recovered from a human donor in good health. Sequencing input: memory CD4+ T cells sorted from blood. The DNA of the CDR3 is TGCGCCAGCAGCCCCGACAGCAAGATTAACTATGGCTACACCTTC. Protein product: CASSPDSKINYGYTF.